The next 22 T cell receptor beta chains were all read from a single sample in a study of blood T cells in healthy people across ages. Combining a sample-barcoded 5' primer with a J-beta primer mix, a second PCR ran for about 7 to 12 cycles. TCRdb ran MiXCR on the 5' RACE reads and lists one entry per CDR3 protein. The sample gives about 640,000 distinct CDR3 sequences, roughly 53% of which show up once; 35% to 40% is in the top ten. The sequenced sample was blood. The origin of the receptors is a man in his sixties in good health.

The rearrangement uses TRBV3-1 and TRBJ2-3, with 11 bases that match TRBD2. V lost 5 bases and J lost 13; bases outside the gene matches: 14. The CDR3 covers 15 residues. Germline CDR1 reads LGHDT; CDR2 reads YNNKEL (reference sequence). CDR3 nucleotide sequence: TGTGCCAGCAGCTCCCTAGCGGGGGGCTCTGCCCGGGAGTATTTT. Amino acids: CASSSLAGGSAREYF.

The chain recombines TRBV7-2 with TRBJ2-7; D is possibly TRBD2 (5 bases). Between the trimmed V and J ends, which lost 5 bases and 0 bases, there was a span of 17 bases. This CDR3 region has 16 residues. Germline V gene sequence: CDR1 SGHTA, CDR2 FQGNSA. The CDR3, as DNA: TGTGCCAGCAGCCCCAGGACTGGGGTTTTCTCCTACGAGCAGTACTTC. This codes for CASSPRTGVFSYEQYF.

Only one count was recorded for this clonotype. The junction does not match germline at one end; this may be a read error. The J gene is TRBJ2-1, the V gene TRBV7-9; 9 bases line up with TRBD2. Per the germline V gene, CDR1 is SEHNR and CDR2 is FQNEAQ (reference sequence). This CDR3 has 14 residues. CDR3 residues: CASSVSGGTNERFF. The DNA of the CDR3 is TGTGCCAGCAGCGTAAGCGGGGGGACAAATGAGCGGTTCTTC.

A word on this clonotype: With a much larger clone just one base away, this may be a read error. The chain combines TRBV5-1 with TRBJ2-7; tentative D call: TRBD1 (6 bases). The CDR3 sequence is 15 residues long. V was trimmed by 4 bases and J by 7 bases, leaving 21 bases between them. Germline V gene sequence: CDR1 SGHRS, CDR2 YFSETQ. CDR3 nucleotide sequence: TGCGCCAGCAGCGACGGACAGAGCTCCTACAATGAGCAGTACTTC. Protein: CASSDGQSSYNEQYF.

V is TRBV4-2 and J is TRBJ2-1; perhaps TRBD2 as D (7 bases). The closer fit of TRBJ2-7 to the DNA end suggests the J call may be wrong. Germline CDR1 and CDR2: LGHNA and YNFKEQ. This CDR3 contains 16 residues. CDR3: CASSQEWAGDYNEQYF. The CDR3 DNA reads as TGTGCCAGCAGCCAAGAATGGGCAGGGGACTACAATGAGCAGTACTTC.

The chain combines TRBV14 with TRBJ1-6; 9 positions agree with TRBD1. Looked up from germline, CDR1 is SGHDN and CDR2 is FVKESK. This CDR3 is built from 17 residues. V trimming: 1 base; J trimming: 3 bases; junction bases outside the gene matches: 4. In nucleotides, the CDR3 is TGTGCCAGCAGCCAAGGGACAGGGGAGAGCTATAATTCACCCCTCCACTTT. This gives the protein CASSQGTGESYNSPLHF.

In this sample, this clonotype turned up a few times. The rearrangement links TRBV4-1 to TRBJ1-2, with a possible D match to TRBD1 (5 bases). Trimming shortened V by 0 bases and J by 1 base, and 12 bases separated the two germline ends. This CDR3 contains 16 residues. CDR1 is MGHRA and CDR2 is YSYEKL in the germline V gene. The CDR3 loop is CASSQESAGINYGYTF. Here the CDR3 DNA reads TGCGCCAGCAGCCAAGAAAGTGCAGGGATTAACTATGGCTACACCTTC.

This clonotype was seen ten or more times. V is TRBV20-1 and J is TRBJ2-7; 9 bases agree with TRBD2. This CDR3 is 14 amino acids long. Germline CDR1 and CDR2: DFQATT and SNEGSKA (reference sequence). V lost 1 base and J lost 1; bases outside the gene matches: 2. The chain's CDR3 is CSARVRGGSYEQYF. The CDR3 DNA reads as TGCAGTGCTAGAGTGCGGGGGGGATCCTACGAGCAGTACTTC.

The chain employs TRBV7-8 and TRBJ2-1, with 7 bases identical to TRBD2. The J call is doubtful: the DNA matches TRBJ2-7 better. There are 15 residues in the CDR3. The germline gives CDR1 SGHVS, CDR2 FQNEAQ. CDR3 DNA: TGTGCCAGCAGCCCTGTCACTAGCGCGTTCTACGAGCAGTACTTC. Amino acid sequence: CASSPVTSAFYEQYF.

The CDR3 loop is CSATQGQGYSTAQHF. In DNA form, the CDR3 reads TGCAGTGCCACGCAGGGACAGGGCTACTCCACAGCCCAGCATTTT. The V gene is TRBV20-1, the J gene TRBJ1-5, with 9 bases lining up with TRBD1. J lost 11 bases, V lost 6 bases, and 17 bases had no gene match. The germline V gene has CDR1 DFQATT and CDR2 SNEGSKA (reference sequence). The CDR3 runs 15 residues.

The V call is TRBV4-1, the J call TRBJ1-2; D possibly corresponds to TRBD1 (6 bases). Per the germline V gene, CDR1 is MGHRA and CDR2 is YSYEKL. The CDR3 runs to 16 residues. V lost 2 bases and J 0 bases, leaving 13 bases between the germline ends. The CDR3 DNA follows: TGCGCCAGCAGCCAACAGAATCAGGGGCCTAACTATGGCTACACCTTC. Amino acid sequence: CASSQQNQGPNYGYTF.

V usage is TRBV3-1 and J usage is TRBJ2-7, with D uncertain. V was clipped by 4 bases and J by 2 bases, with 12 bases between them. This CDR3 has 14 residues. CDR1 and CDR2 from the germline V gene are LGHDT and YNNKEL (reference sequence). CDR3 nucleotide sequence: TGTGCCAGCAGCCCTACGTTAGGAACCTACGAGCAGTACTTC. Its protein is CASSPTLGTYEQYF.

This clonotype was picked up one time. V and J are TRBV7-7 and TRBJ1-2; D not certain. CDR3 size: 14 residues. The V end was cut by 5 bases, the J end by 6 bases, with 16 bases between. CDR1 and CDR2 (germline): SSHAT, FNYEAQ (reference sequence). CDR3 sequence: CASSPSGQAHGYTF. The CDR3 bases are TGTGCCAGCAGCCCCAGCGGGCAGGCGCATGGCTACACCTTC. Based on the CDR3 plus reference TRBV7-7 and TRBJ1-2, the full variable domain is GAGVSQSPRYKVTKRGQDVTLRCDPISSHATLYWYQQALGQGPEFLTYFNYEAQPDKSGLPSDRFSAERPEGSISTLTIQRTEQRDSAMYRCASSPSGQAHGYTFGSGTRLTVV.

The V gene is TRBV6-6, the J gene TRBJ2-7, with TRBD2 matching 10 bases. Near its end, the DNA agrees better with TRBJ2-5, so the J call may be wrong. This CDR3 is built from 16 residues. CDR1 and CDR2 from the germline V gene are MNHNY and SVGAGI (reference sequence). The CDR3 DNA sequence: TGTGCCAGCAGGAAAGCGGGGGGGCTTTTCAAAGAGACCCAGTACTTC. Amino acid sequence: CASRKAGGLFKETQYF.

The rearrangement joins TRBV7-2 to TRBJ1-2, with 7 bases identical to TRBD1. The germline gives CDR1 SGHTA, CDR2 FQGNSA. V gave up 5 bases and J gave up 2 bases; unmatched junction bases: 8. CDR3 length: 15 amino acids. CDR3 loop: CASSPARGQNYGYTF. The CDR3 nucleotides are TGTGCCAGCAGCCCGGCGAGGGGGCAGAACTATGGCTACACCTTC.

V usage is TRBV14 and J usage is TRBJ2-3, with 11 bases lining up with TRBD2. Germline V lookup: CDR1 SGHDN, CDR2 FVKESK. With 1 base clipped from V and 6 bases from J, the junction kept 9 bases outside the gene matches. The CDR3 loop spans 17 amino acids. The CDR3 region has the DNA TGTGCCAGCAGCCAAGGACTAGCGGGGACCAAGGGGGATACGCAGTATTTT. Encoded protein: CASSQGLAGTKGDTQYF.

This chain joins TRBV29-1 and TRBJ2-5; D is undetermined. V gave up 4 bases and J gave up 4 bases, with 13 bases separating them. The CDR3 consists of 13 residues. Germline V lookup: CDR1 SQVTM, CDR2 ANQGSEA. The CDR3 protein is CSVAVSARETQYF. The DNA of the CDR3 is TGCAGCGTTGCGGTGTCGGCGCGAGAGACCCAGTACTTC.

This clonotype has ten or more counts. At one of its ends the junction is not consistent with the germline gene, which may arise from a read error. The chain joins TRBV5-1 to TRBJ1-5; 8 nucleotides match TRBD1. The CDR3 extends over 14 amino acids. Germline V lookup: CDR1 SGHRS, CDR2 YFSETQ. As DNA, the CDR3 is TGTGCCAGCAGTTTAGGACAGGGCGATCAGCCCCAGCATTTT. It codes for CASSLGQGDQPQHF.

This clonotype was counted a single time. Germline and junction disagree at one end, which may indicate a read error. The chain links TRBV25-1 to TRBJ1-6; D perhaps matches TRBD1 (5 bases). The germline CDR1 and CDR2 sequences are MGHDK and SYGVNS. The CDR3 runs 19 residues. The CDR3 region has the DNA TGTGCTAGCAGTGAATATTACTTAGGGGACGCAGGCGGATATTCACCCCTCCACTTT. Residues: CASSEYYLGDAGGYSPLHF. Based on the CDR3 plus reference TRBV25-1 and TRBJ1-6, the full variable domain is EADIYQTPRYLVIGTGKKITLECSQTMGHDKMYWYQQDPGMELHLIHYSYGVNSTEKGDLSSESTVSRIRTEHFPLTLESARPSHTSQYLCASSEYYLGDAGGYSPLHFGNGTRLTVT.

This clonotype was observed a single time. This sequence joins TRBV7-2 and TRBJ1-1; no clear D gene. Germline values: CDR1 SGHTA, CDR2 FQGNSA. This CDR3 has 13 residues. The V and J ends lost 5 bases and 6 bases respectively, with 13 bases between them. The CDR3 spells CASSRTLTAEAFF. CDR3 coding DNA: TGTGCCAGCAGCAGAACCCTGACGGCTGAAGCTTTCTTT.

The DNA for the CDR3 is TGTGCCAGCTCACCACTTCCCGGTTCCTACGAGCAGTACTTC. This codes for CASSPLPGSYEQYF. The gene calls are TRBV18 and TRBJ2-7; D unresolved. Trimming pared 1 base from V and 1 base from J, leaving 8 bases between. The CDR3 loop spans 14 amino acids. CDR1 KGHSH and CDR2 LQKENI come from the germline V gene.

This rearrangement joins TRBV20-1 to TRBJ2-4; maybe TRBD2 (6 bases). The ends were cut back, 5 bases at V and 1 base at J, with 12 bases in the middle. The CDR3 covers 14 residues. Per the germline V gene, CDR1 is DFQATT and CDR2 is SNEGSKA (reference sequence). CDR3 sequence (DNA): TGCAGTGCTCATGGGGGGACGGCCAAAAACATTCAGTACTTC. Translation gives CSAHGGTAKNIQYF.